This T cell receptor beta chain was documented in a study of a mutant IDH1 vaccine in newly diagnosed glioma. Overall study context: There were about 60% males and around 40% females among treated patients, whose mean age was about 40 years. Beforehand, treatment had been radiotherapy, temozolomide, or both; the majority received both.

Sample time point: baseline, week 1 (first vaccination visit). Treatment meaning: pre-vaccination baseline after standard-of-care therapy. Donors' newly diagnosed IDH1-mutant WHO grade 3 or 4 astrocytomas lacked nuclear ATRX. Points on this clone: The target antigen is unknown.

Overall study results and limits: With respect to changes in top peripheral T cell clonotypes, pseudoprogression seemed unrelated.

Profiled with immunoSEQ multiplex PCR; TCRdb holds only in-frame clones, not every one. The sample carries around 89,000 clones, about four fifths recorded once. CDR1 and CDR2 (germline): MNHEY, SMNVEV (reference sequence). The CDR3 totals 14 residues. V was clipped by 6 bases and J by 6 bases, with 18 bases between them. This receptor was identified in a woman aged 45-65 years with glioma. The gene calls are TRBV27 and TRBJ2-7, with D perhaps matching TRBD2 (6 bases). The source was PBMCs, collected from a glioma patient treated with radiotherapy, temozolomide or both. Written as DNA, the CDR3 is TGTGCCAGCAGACGGGACTCCTGGACCTCCGAGCAGTACTTC. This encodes CASRRDSWTSEQYF.